This entry lists 3 T cell receptor beta chains sequenced from one sample in a study of pediatric ulcerative colitis. Method: immunoSEQ multiplex PCR; TCRdb's copy keeps in-frame clones and lacks some. Counted here are 25,000 to 35,000 clones, more than 75% occurring once; the ten biggest clones make up around 4.3%. Input material: blood. Receptor source: a boy younger than 18 with severe ulcerative colitis.

The V call is TRBV6-5, the J call TRBJ2-2; TRBD1 agrees at 8 bases. The V segment lost 0 bases and the J segment 4 bases; nucleotides outside the gene matches: 4. The germline V gene encodes CDR1 MNHEY and CDR2 SVGAGI. The CDR3 loop spans 16 amino acids. In DNA form, the CDR3 reads TGTGCCAGCAGTTACTCCGGACAGGGTGCCACCGGGGAGCTGTTTTTT. Translated, it gives CASSYSGQGATGELFF.

The chain employs TRBV29-1 and TRBJ1-1, with D unresolved. V dropped 1 base and J dropped 8 bases, with 5 bases sitting between them. CDR3 length equals 10 residues. Germline V gene data show CDR1 as SQVTM and CDR2 as ANQGSEA. The CDR3 DNA reads TGCAGCGTTGAAGCCCCCGAAGCTTTCTTT. It codes for CSVEAPEAFF.

The gene calls are TRBV2 and TRBJ1-4; D unclear. CDR1 and CDR2 (germline): SNHLY, FYNNEI. The CDR3 extends over 15 amino acids. The germline V and J ends were trimmed by 8 bases and 0 bases, with 13 bases remaining between them. The CDR3 spells CASLPTLATNEKLFF. The CDR3 DNA sequence: TGTGCCAGCCTTCCGACCTTGGCAACTAATGAAAAACTGTTTTTT.